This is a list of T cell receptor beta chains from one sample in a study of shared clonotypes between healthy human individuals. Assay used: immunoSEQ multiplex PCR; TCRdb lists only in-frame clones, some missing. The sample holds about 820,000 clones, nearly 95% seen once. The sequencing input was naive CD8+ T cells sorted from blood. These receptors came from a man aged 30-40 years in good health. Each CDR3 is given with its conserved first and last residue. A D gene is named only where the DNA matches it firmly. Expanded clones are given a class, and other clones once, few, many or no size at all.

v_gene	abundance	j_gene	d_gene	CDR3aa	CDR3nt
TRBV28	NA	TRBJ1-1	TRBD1	CASRPLRLDRGTEAFF	TGTGCCAGCAGACCCCTCCGCCTAGACAGGGGCACTGAAGCTTTCTTT
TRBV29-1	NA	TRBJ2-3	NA	CSVVGRGTDTQYF	TGCAGCGTTGTTGGCAGGGGAACAGATACGCAGTATTTT
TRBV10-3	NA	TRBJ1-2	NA	CAISGVGYGYTF	TGTGCCATCAGCGGGGTCGGCTATGGCTACACCTTC
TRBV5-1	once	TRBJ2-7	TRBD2	CASSLRTSGSDEQYF	TGCGCCAGCAGCCTTAGGACTAGCGGGAGCGACGAGCAGTACTTC
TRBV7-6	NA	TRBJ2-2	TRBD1	CASSLGGRGTSTGELFF	TGTGCCAGCAGCTTAGGAGGCAGGGGGACGAGCACCGGGGAGCTGTTTTTT
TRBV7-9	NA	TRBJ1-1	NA	CASSFLNTEAFF	TGTGCCAGCAGCTTCTTGAACACTGAAGCTTTCTTT
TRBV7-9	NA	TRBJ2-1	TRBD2	CASGPSGRAGYNEQFF	TGTGCCAGTGGCCCTAGCGGGAGGGCCGGCTACAATGAGCAGTTCTTC
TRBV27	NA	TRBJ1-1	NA	CASALRRESNTEAFF	TGTGCCAGCGCCCTGAGAAGAGAATCGAACACTGAAGCTTTCTTT
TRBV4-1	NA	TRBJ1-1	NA	CASSQVIPSDTEAFF	TGCGCCAGCAGCCAAGTAATCCCTAGCGACACTGAAGCTTTCTTT
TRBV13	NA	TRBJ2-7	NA	CASSWPGLPYEQYF	TGTGCCAGCAGCTGGCCGGGACTCCCCTACGAGCAGTACTTC
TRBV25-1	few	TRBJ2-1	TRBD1	CASSTSRDSDNEQFF	TGTGCCAGCAGTACATCCCGGGACAGTGACAATGAGCAGTTCTTC
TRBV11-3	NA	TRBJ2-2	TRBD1	CASSLGRQGDGELFF	TGTGCCAGCAGCTTAGGGCGACAGGGCGACGGGGAGCTGTTTTTT
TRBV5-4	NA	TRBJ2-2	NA	CASSLDAGELFF	TGTGCCAGCAGCTTGGACGCCGGGGAGCTGTTTTTT
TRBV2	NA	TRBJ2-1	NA	CARTLNGSVTYNEQFF	TGTGCCAGGACCCTAAACGGGAGTGTCACCTACAATGAGCAGTTCTTC
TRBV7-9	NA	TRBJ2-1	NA	CASSSLDEQFF	TGTGCCAGCAGCTCCCTCGATGAGCAGTTCTTC
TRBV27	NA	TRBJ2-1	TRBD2	CASMRGLAGYDEQFF	TGTGCCAGCATGAGGGGACTAGCGGGATATGATGAGCAGTTCTTC
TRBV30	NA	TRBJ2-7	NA	CAWSPGDYEQYF	TGTGCCTGGAGTCCAGGGGACTACGAGCAGTACTTC
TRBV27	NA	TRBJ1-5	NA	CASSLSGATNQPQHF	TGTGCCAGCAGTTTATCGGGGGCAACGAATCAGCCCCAGCATTTT
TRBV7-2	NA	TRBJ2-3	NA	CASSTTHLGLQYF	TGTGCCAGCAGCACGACCCACCTAGGACTTCAGTATTTT
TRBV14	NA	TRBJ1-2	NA	CASSQDGHGLYGYTF	TGTGCCAGCAGCCAAGATGGGCACGGGCTCTATGGCTACACCTTC
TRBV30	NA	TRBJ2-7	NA	CAWGVRTANYEQYF	TGTGCCTGGGGAGTCAGGACTGCTAATTACGAGCAGTACTTC
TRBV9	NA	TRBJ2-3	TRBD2	CASSVGTSADTDTQYF	TGTGCCAGCAGCGTAGGGACTAGCGCGGACACAGATACGCAGTATTTT
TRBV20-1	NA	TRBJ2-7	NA	CSPARTYEQYF	TGCAGTCCGGCCCGGACCTACGAGCAGTACTTC
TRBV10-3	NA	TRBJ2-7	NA	CAISEEVAYEQYF	TGTGCCATCAGTGAGGAGGTTGCTTACGAGCAGTACTTC
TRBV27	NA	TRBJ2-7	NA	CASSHRGPYEQYF	TGTGCCAGCAGTCACCGAGGGCCCTACGAGCAGTACTTC
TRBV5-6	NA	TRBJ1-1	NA	CASSFEGAYNTEAFF	TGTGCCAGCAGCTTCGAAGGGGCTTATAACACTGAAGCTTTCTTT
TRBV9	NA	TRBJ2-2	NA	CASSVASGELFF	TGTGCCAGCAGCGTAGCTTCTGGGGAGCTGTTTTTT
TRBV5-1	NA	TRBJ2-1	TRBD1	CASSVDRGNEQFF	TGCGCCAGCAGCGTGGACAGGGGAAATGAGCAGTTCTTC
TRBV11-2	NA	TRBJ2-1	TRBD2	CASSLVAGPYNEQFF	TGTGCCAGCAGCTTAGTAGCGGGGCCCTACAATGAGCAGTTCTTC
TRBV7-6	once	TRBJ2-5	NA	CASSLGTTSSHQETQYF	TGTGCCAGCAGCTTAGGGACTACTAGTTCCCATCAAGAGACCCAGTACTTC
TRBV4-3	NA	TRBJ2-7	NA	CASSQDPQGSSYEQYF	TGCGCCAGCAGCCAAGATCCCCAGGGGTCGTCCTACGAGCAGTACTTC
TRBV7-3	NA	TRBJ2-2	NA	CASRTGTGELFF	TGTGCCAGCAGGACGGGAACCGGGGAGCTGTTTTTT
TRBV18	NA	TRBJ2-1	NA	CASSPSGEAFYNEQFF	TGTGCCAGCTCACCCTCAGGGGAGGCATTCTACAATGAGCAGTTCTTC